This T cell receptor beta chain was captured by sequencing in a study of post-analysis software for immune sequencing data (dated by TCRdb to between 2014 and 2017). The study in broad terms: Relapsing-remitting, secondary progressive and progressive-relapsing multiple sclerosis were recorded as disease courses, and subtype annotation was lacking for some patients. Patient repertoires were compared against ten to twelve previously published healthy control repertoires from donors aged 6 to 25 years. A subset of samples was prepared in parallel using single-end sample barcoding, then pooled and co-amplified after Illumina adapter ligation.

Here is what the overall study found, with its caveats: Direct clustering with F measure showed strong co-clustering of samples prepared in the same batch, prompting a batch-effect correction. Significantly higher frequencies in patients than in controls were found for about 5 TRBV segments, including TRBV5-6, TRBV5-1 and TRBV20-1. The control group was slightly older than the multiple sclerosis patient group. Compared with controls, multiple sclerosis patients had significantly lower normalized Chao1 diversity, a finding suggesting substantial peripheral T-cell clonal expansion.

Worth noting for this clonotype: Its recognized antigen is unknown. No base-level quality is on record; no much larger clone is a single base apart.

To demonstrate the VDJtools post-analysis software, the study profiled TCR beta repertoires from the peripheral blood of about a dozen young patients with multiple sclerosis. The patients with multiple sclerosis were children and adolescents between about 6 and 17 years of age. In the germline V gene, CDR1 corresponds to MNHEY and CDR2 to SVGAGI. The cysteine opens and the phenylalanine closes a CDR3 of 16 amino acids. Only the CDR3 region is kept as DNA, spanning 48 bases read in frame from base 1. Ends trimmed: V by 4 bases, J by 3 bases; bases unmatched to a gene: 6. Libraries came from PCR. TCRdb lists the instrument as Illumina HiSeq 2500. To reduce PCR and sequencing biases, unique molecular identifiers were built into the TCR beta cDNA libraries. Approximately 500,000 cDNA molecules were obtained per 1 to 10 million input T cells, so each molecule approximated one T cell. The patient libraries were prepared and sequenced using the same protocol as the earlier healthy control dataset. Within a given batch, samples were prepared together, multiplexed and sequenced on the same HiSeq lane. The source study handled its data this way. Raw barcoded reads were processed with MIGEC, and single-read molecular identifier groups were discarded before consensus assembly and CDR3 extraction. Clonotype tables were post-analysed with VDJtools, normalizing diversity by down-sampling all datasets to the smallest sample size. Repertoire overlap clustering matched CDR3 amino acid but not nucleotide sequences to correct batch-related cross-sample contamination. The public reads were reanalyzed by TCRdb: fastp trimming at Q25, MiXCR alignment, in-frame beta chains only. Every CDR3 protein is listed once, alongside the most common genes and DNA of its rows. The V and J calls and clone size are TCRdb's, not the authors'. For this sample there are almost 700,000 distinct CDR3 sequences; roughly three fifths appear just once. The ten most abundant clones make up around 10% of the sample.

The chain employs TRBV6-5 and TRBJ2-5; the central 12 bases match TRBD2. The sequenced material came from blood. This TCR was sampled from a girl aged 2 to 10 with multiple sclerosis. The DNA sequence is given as TGTGCCAGCAGTTTTCTAGCGGGAGGGCCGGAAGAGACCCAGTACTTC. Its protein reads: CASSFLAGGPEETQYF.